Presented here are 9 T cell receptor beta chains from one specimen sequenced in a study of tumor-infiltrating lymphocytes in primary liver carcinoma. Priming with a constant-region primer yielded TCR beta cDNA from roughly 0.45 ug total RNA. The TCR beta library was amplified through three nested multiplex PCR rounds in a modified ARM-PCR procedure. In the first two PCR rounds, TRBV1-TRBV30 forward primers were paired with a C-beta reverse primer, and each round lasted approximately 10 cycles. One entry per CDR3 protein, called by TCRdb with MiXCR from the multiplex PCR reads. The sample lists about 35,000 distinct CDR3 sequences, roughly 69% occurring once. RNA and DNA were co-extracted from approximately 20-30 mg of unsorted bulk tissue. The sequencing input was liver tumor tissue from sampling region 4. Subset specified: tumor region T4, right-lateral pole. The receptors here all came from a man between 40 and 49 years old with primary liver carcinoma and hepatitis B virus infection.

Worth noting for this clonotype: A read error is likely, as this CDR3 ends without the conserved phenylalanine or tryptophan. The chain combines TRBV14 with TRBJ2-1, with 8 bases aligning to TRBD2. This CDR3 has 16 amino acids. CDR1 SGHDN and CDR2 FVKESK come from the germline V gene. The CDR3 DNA reads as TGTGACGGCAGTGCCGTAGCGGGATGCGTAAACAATGAGCAGTTCCTC. Protein product: CDGSAVAGCVNNEQFL.

For this clonotype: One end of the junction fails to match germline, which may point to a read error. The chain recombines TRBV4-3 with TRBJ2-2, with 8 bases aligning to TRBD2. Looked up from germline, CDR1 is LGHNA and CDR2 is YSLEER. The length of the CDR3 is 18 residues. The CDR3 coding sequence is TGCGCCAGCAGTCAAACCACTAGCGGACATACTAACACCGGGGAGCTGCTTTTT. It specifies CASSQTTSGHTNTGELLF.

Notes on this clonotype: The germline gene is not matched at one end of the junction; a read error may be the cause. The V call is TRBV6-1, the J call TRBJ2-2; TRBD1 or TRBD2 may be the D gene (6 bases each). The length of the CDR3 is 13 residues. Germline assignment: CDR1 MNHNS and CDR2 SASEGT. This CDR3 reads CAGKQGGIGELFF. CDR3 DNA: TGTGCCGGCAAACAGGGAGGTATCGGGGAGCTGTTTTTC.

Regarding this clonotype: Its ends do not fully match the called genes, so a read error is possible. The V call is TRBV6-6, the J call TRBJ1-2; D is unclear. CDR3 length equals 14 residues. Germline CDR1 and CDR2: MNHNY and SVGAGI (reference sequence). CDR3 in amino acids: CASYAEPANYGYAF. The DNA of the CDR3 is TGTGCCTCCTATGCGGAGCCAGCTAACTATGGTTACGCCTTC.

This clonotype was recorded a few times. With a much larger clone just one base away, this may be a read error. The chain carries TRBV15 and TRBJ1-5; D gene ambiguous. Germline lookup yields CDR1 LNHNV and CDR2 YYDKDF (reference sequence). This CDR3 comprises 15 residues. The germline V and J ends were trimmed by 0 bases and 0 bases, with 6 bases remaining between them. The CDR3 here is CATSRDPCSNQPQHF. The CDR3 bases are TGTGCCACCAGCAGAGACCCTTGTAGCAATCAGCCCCAGCATTTT.

As concerns this clonotype: Sequence at one end of the junction differs from germline and may be a read error. The chain has TRBV24-1 and TRBJ1-1, with a possible D match to TRBD1 (6 bases). The CDR3 contains 14 residues. Germline CDR1 KGHDR, CDR2 SFDVKD. The CDR3 nucleotides read TGTGCCACCCGAGATACCGGACAGAACATTGAAGCTTCCTTT. Its protein is CATRDTGQNIEASF.

In its sample, this clonotype was seen a few times. The junction does not match germline at one end; this may be a read error. The chain uses TRBV28 and TRBJ2-4, with no clear D. Germline V CDR1 and CDR2: MDHEN, SYDVKM. The CDR3 runs to 11 residues. CDR3 bases: TGTACCAGCAGTTCGGTACTTATCCAGTATTTC. Translation: CTSSSVLIQYF.

V and J are TRBV29-1 and TRBJ1-1; no firm D call. The CDR3 is 11 residues long. Germline V CDR1 and CDR2: SQVTM, ANQGSEA. Trimming took 5 bases from V and 13 from J, leaving 17 bases between them. CDR3 bases: TGCAGCGTTATCAAGAACACTGATGTTTTCTTT. The encoded protein is CSVIKNTDVFF.

This clonotype has a handful of counts. The CDR3 carries no conserved terminal phenylalanine or tryptophan, so it likely arises from a read error. The chain employs TRBV12-3 or TRBV12-4 and TRBJ2-4; D perhaps matches TRBD1 (7 bases). The CDR3 sequence is 14 residues long. The CDR3 reads CASTEGATRNIQYS. The CDR3 DNA sequence: TGCGCCAGTACGGAGGGGGCAACCCGGAACATTCAGTACTCC.